One sample yielded the 6 T cell receptor beta chains listed below, sequenced in a study of blood T cell repertoires in COVID-19. The assay was immunoSEQ multiplex PCR, and TCRdb's table has in-frame clones only and misses some. The sample lists around 63,000 clones; about 73% were seen once. Sequenced material: peripheral blood. The receptors derive from a woman aged 45 to 65 with active or convalescent COVID-19.

This clone was counted only a few times. The chain combines TRBV28 with TRBJ1-2, with 8 bases identical to TRBD1. In germline, CDR1 is MDHEN, CDR2 SYDVKM. This CDR3 comprises 17 residues. V was clipped by 3 bases and J by 4 bases; unmatched bases: 13. CDR3 coding DNA: TGTGCCAGCAGTTTGTCCGAGACAGACAGGGGCGGCTATGGCTACACCTTC. This codes for CASSLSETDRGGYGYTF.

This clone was counted a few times. The genes are TRBV6-5 and TRBJ1-2, with TRBD1 matching over 9 bases. Germline V CDR1 and CDR2: MNHEY, SVGAGI. With V trimmed by 8 bases and J by 7 bases, 14 bases remained unmatched. The CDR3 is made up of 15 amino acids. CDR3: CASDRTGGTPGGYTF. CDR3 DNA sequence: TGTGCCAGCGATCGAACAGGGGGCACTCCGGGTGGCTACACCTTC.

The chain uses TRBV19 and TRBJ1-2; TRBD1 might be the D (6 bases). Looked up from germline, CDR1 is LNHDA and CDR2 is SQIVND (reference sequence). Between the trimmed V and J ends, which lost 5 bases and 4 bases, there was a span of 14 bases. The CDR3 is 14 amino acids. CDR3 sequence (DNA): TGTGCCAGTAGTCCGCAGGGGACGGTCTATGGCTACACCTTC. Its translation: CASSPQGTVYGYTF.

V usage is TRBV14 and J usage is TRBJ2-2, with 8 bases that match TRBD2. The CDR3 loop spans 16 amino acids. V trimming: 1 base; J trimming: 8 bases; junction bases outside the gene matches: 9. CDR1 is SGHDN and CDR2 is FVKESK in the germline V gene. CDR3 bases: TGTGCCAGCAGCCAAGGTTATCCTAGCGGGTCTGGGGAGCTGTTTTTT. The encoded protein is CASSQGYPSGSGELFF.

The chain recombines TRBV6-5 with TRBJ1-1, with TRBD1 as a possible D gene (6 bases). V lost 6 bases and J lost 1, with 15 bases in between. CDR1 is MNHEY and CDR2 is SVGAGI in the germline V gene. This CDR3 has 15 residues. Here the CDR3 DNA reads TGTGCCAGCAGACCACTTTGGGGACAGAACACTGAAGCTTTCTTT. Its protein is CASRPLWGQNTEAFF.

As for this clone: One end of the junction varies from germline; a read error may be responsible. The chain links TRBV7-9 to TRBJ1-5, with D maybe TRBD1 (6 bases). CDR1 is SEHNR, CDR2 FQNEAQ, per germline (reference sequence). CDR3 length: 16 residues. CDR3 bases: TGTGCCAGCAGTTTAGCCGGGACATATAGCAATCAGCCCCAGCATTTT. It encodes CASSLAGTYSNQPQHF.